This T cell receptor beta chain was recovered during a study of shared clonotypes between healthy human individuals. Study results and limitations: Around 5.3% of naive CD4 clonotypes were shared across several donors.

This CDR3 comprises 16 residues. V lost 4 bases and J 2 bases, leaving 17 bases between the germline ends. Germline loops: CDR1 SGHVS, CDR2 FQNEAQ. This clone was recorded many times. What it recognizes is unknown. Replicate PCRs from sorted subsets contained approximately 190 ng DNA, which is around 30,000 T cell genomes. TCRdb's table, derived via immunoSEQ multiplex PCR, lists solely in-frame clones and lacks some. The table shows 190,000 or so clones, with approximately 61% occurring only once. J is TRBJ1-2 and V is TRBV7-8; possible D gene TRBD1, 5 bases. The sample was memory CD4+ T cells sorted from blood. The subset here: CD45RA-negative fraction. This receptor was identified in a man aged 25-45 years in good health. CDR3 bases: TGTGCCAGCAGCTCACGGACTAGGGGAGGGAACTATGGCTACACCTTC. Translated: CASSSRTRGGNYGYTF.